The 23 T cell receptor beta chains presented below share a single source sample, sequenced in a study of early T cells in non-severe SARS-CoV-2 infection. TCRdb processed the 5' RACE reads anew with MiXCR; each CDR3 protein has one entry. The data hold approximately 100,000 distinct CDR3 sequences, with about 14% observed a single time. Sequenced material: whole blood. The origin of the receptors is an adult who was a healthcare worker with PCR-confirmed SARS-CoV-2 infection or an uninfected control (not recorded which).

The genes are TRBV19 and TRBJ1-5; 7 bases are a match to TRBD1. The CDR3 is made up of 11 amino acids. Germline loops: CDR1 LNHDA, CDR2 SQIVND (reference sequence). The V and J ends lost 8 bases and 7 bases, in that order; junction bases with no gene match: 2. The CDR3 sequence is CASQGGQPQHF. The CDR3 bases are TGTGCCAGTCAGGGGGGACAGCCCCAGCATTTT. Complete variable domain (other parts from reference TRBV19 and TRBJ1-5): DGGITQSPKYLFRKEGQNVTLSCEQNLNHDAMYWYRQDPGQGLRLIYYSQIVNDFQKGDIAEGYSVSREKKESFPLTVTSAQKNPTAFYLCASQGGQPQHFGDGTRLSIL.

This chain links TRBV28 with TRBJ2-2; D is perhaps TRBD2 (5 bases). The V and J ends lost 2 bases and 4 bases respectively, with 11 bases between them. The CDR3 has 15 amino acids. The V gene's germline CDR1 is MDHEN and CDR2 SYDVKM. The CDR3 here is CASSLEGSPTGELFF. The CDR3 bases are TGTGCCAGCAGTTTAGAGGGAAGCCCCACCGGGGAGCTGTTTTTT.

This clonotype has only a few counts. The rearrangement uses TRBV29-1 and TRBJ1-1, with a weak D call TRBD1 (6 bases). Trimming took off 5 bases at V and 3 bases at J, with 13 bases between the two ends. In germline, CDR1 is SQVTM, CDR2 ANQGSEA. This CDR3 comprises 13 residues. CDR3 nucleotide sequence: TGCAGCGTTCCTACGGGACAACACACTGAAGCTTTCTTT. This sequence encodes CSVPTGQHTEAFF.

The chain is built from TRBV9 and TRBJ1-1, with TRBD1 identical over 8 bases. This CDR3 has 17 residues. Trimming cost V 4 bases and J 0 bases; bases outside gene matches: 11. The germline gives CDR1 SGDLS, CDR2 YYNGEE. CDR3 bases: TGTGCCAGCAGCCCCCGACAGGGGTCCCTCATGAACACTGAAGCTTTCTTT. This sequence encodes CASSPRQGSLMNTEAFF.

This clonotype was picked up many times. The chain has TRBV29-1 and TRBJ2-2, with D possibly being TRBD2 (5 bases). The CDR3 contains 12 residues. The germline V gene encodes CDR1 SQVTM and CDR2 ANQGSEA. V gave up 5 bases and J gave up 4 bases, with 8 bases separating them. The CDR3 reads CSVTRFTGELFF. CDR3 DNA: TGCAGCGTTACTAGGTTCACCGGGGAGCTGTTTTTT.

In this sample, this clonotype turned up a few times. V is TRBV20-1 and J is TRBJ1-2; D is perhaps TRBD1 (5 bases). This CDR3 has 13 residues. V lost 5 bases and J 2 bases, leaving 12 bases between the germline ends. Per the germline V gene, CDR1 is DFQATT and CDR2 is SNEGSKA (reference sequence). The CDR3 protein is CSAEVRQNYGYTF. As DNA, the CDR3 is TGCAGTGCTGAAGTCCGACAGAACTATGGCTACACCTTC.

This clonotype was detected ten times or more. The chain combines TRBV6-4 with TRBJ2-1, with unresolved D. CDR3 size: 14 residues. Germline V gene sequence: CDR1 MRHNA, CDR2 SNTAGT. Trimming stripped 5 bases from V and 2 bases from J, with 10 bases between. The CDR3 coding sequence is TGTGCCAGCAGTAGAGATGGGACCTACAATGAGCAGTTCTTC. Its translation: CASSRDGTYNEQFF.

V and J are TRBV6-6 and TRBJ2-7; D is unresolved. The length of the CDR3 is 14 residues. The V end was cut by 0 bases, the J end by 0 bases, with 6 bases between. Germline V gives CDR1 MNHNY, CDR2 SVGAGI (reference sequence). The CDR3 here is CASSYSTSSYEQYF. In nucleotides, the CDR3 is TGTGCCAGCAGTTACTCGACGAGCTCCTACGAGCAGTACTTC.

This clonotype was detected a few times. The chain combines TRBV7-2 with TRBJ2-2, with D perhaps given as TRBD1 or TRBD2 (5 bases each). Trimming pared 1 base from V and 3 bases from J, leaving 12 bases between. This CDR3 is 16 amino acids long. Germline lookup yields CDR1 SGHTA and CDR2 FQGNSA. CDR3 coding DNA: TGTGCCAGCAGCTTAGAGCCAGGGCGGGACACCGGGGAGCTGTTTTTT. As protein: CASSLEPGRDTGELFF.

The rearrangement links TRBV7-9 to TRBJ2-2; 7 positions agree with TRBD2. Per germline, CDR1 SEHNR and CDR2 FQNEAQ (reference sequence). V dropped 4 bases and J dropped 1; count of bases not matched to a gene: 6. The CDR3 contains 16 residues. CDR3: CASSSGASGNTGELFF. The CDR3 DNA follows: TGTGCCAGCAGCTCCGGGGCTAGCGGGAACACCGGGGAGCTGTTTTTT.

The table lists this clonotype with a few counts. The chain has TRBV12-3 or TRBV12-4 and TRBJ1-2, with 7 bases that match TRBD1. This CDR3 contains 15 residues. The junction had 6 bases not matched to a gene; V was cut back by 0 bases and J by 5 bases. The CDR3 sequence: CASSLAGDRSYGYTF. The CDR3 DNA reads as TGTGCCAGCAGTTTAGCGGGGGACAGATCATATGGCTACACCTTC.

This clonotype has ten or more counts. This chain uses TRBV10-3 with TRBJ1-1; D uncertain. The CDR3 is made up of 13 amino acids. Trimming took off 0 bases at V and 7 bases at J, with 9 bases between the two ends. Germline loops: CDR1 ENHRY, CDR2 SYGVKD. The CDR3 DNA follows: TGTGCCATCAGTGAGTCTGAGACTTTTGAAGCTTTCTTT. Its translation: CAISESETFEAFF.

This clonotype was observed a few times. The CDR3 sequence: CASRTIPGQGRGTQYF. Here the CDR3 DNA reads TGTGCCAGCAGGACAATACCGGGACAGGGCCGGGGTACGCAGTATTTT. V and J are TRBV27 and TRBJ2-3; the match to TRBD1 covers 9 bases. The CDR3 is 16 amino acids. Germline V gives CDR1 MNHEY, CDR2 SMNVEV (reference sequence). After removal of 6 bases from V and 8 bases from J, the junction contained 15 bases not matched to a gene.

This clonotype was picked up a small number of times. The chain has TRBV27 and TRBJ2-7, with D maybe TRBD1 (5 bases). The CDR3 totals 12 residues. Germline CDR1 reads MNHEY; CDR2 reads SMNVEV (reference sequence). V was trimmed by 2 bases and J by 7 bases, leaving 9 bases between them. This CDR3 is CASSLDSREQYF. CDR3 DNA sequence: TGTGCCAGCAGTTTAGACAGCCGGGAGCAGTACTTC.

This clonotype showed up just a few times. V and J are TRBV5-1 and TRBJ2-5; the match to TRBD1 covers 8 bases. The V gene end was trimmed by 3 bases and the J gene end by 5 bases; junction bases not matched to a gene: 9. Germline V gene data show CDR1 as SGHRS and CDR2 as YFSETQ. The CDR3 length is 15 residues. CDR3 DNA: TGCGCCAGCAGCTGGATGACAGGGGAAGGCGAGACCCAGTACTTC. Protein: CASSWMTGEGETQYF.

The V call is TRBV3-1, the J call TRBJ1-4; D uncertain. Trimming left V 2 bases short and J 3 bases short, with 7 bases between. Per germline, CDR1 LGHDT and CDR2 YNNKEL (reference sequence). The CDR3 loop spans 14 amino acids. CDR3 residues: CASSQRYPNEKLFF. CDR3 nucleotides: TGTGCCAGCAGCCAACGGTATCCTAATGAAAAACTGTTTTTT.

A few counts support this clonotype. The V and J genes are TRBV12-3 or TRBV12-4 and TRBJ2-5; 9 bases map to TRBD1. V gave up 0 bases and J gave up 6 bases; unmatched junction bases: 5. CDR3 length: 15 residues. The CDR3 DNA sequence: TGTGCCAGCAGTTTAGCGGGACAGGGAGTACAGACCCAGTACTTC. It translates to CASSLAGQGVQTQYF.

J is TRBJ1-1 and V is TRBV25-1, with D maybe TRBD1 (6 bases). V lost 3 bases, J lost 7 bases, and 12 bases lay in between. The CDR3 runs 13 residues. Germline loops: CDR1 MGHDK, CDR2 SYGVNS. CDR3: CASSDPTGLEAFF. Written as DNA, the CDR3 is TGTGCCAGCAGTGACCCAACAGGGCTTGAAGCTTTCTTT.

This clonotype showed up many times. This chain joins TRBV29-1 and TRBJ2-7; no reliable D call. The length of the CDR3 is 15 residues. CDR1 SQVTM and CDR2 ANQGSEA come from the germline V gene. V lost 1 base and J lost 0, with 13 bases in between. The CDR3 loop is CSVEAPGVYSYEQYF. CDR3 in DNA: TGCAGCGTTGAAGCCCCAGGAGTGTACTCCTACGAGCAGTACTTC.

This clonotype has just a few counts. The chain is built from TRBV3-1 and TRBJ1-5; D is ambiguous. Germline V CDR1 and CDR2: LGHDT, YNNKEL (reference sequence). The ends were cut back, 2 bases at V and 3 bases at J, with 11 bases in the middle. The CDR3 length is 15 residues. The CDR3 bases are TGTGCCAGCAGCCAACGGTCTGGGGACAATCAGCCCCAGCATTTT. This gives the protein CASSQRSGDNQPQHF.

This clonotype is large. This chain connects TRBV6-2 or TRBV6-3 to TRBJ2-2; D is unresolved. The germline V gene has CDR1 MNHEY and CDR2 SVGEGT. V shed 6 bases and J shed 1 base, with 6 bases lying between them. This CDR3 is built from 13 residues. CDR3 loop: CASREGNTGELFF. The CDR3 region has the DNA TGTGCCAGCAGAGAAGGGAACACCGGGGAGCTGTTTTTT.

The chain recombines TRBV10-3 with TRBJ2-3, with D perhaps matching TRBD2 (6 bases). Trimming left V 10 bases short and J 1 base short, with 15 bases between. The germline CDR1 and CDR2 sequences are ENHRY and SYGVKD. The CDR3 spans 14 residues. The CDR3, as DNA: TGTGCCACCGCTAGCGAGGGAGGCACAGATACGCAGTATTTT. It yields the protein CATASEGGTDTQYF.

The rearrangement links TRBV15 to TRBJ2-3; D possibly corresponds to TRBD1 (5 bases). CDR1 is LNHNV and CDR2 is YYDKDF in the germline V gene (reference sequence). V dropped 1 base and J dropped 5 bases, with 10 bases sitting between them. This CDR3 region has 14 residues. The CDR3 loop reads CATSRGGAEDTQYF. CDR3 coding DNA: TGTGCCACCAGCAGAGGTGGGGCGGAAGATACGCAGTATTTT.